Reported below is one TCR beta chain. This entry is derived from a study of T cells in Graves' hyperthyroidism and ophthalmopathy. TCR beta CDR3 regions were amplified from RNA transcripts. An initial round of RT-PCR targeting the TCR CDR3 relied on the HTBI primer set. In TCRdb, the multiplex PCR reads were re-called with MiXCR into one record per CDR3 protein. Altogether under 650,000 distinct CDR3 sequences are present, about 17% being singletons, with the ten largest covering about 3.8%. The source of this sequence is a woman aged 25 to 39 with Graves' hyperthyroidism. Sequencing was done on a sample of blood.

For the CDR3, the DNA is TGTGCCACCAGCAGAGTCCGAACAACAGGGACCTACGAGCAGTACTTC. It yields the protein CATSRVRTTGTYEQYF. V is TRBV15 and J is TRBJ2-7; maybe TRBD1 (6 bases). This CDR3 is built from 16 residues. In germline, CDR1 is LNHNV, CDR2 YYDKDF (reference sequence). Deletions cut 1 base from V and 2 bases from J, with 15 bases between.